This entry lists 19 T cell receptor beta chains sequenced from one sample in a study of blood T cell repertoires in COVID-19. Method: immunoSEQ multiplex PCR; TCRdb's copy keeps in-frame clones and lacks some. The repertoire consists of over 85,000 clones, with 87% occurring once and the leading ten covering approximately 4.8%. Sequencing input: peripheral blood. The receptor source for this set is a human donor in a cohort sampled during active COVID-19.

The V call is TRBV5-6, the J call TRBJ2-1, with 11 bases matching TRBD2. Germline-derived CDR1 and CDR2 are SGHDT and YYEEEE. Trimming cost V 0 bases and J 9 bases; bases outside gene matches: 8. The CDR3 contains 16 residues. DNA for the CDR3: TGTGCCAGCAGCTTGGCGTCTAGCGGGGGGCTGGGTGAGCAGTTCTTC. It encodes CASSLASSGGLGEQFF.

This sequence joins TRBV12-3 or TRBV12-4 and TRBJ1-2; possibly TRBD1 for D (5 bases). The CDR3 covers 12 residues. V was cut by 4 bases and J by 8 bases, with 11 bases left in between. CDR3 bases: TGTGCCAGCAGTTCCCTCGGGGGAGGCTACACCTTC. Its translation: CASSSLGGGYTF.

This chain uses TRBV7-9 with TRBJ1-1; possible D gene TRBD1, 5 bases. V was pared by 2 bases and J by 1 base, with 8 bases between. Germline CDR1 reads SEHNR; CDR2 reads FQNEAQ (reference sequence). CDR3 length equals 14 residues. CDR3: CASSLQQENTEAFF. Here the CDR3 DNA reads TGTGCCAGCAGCTTACAACAGGAGAACACTGAAGCTTTCTTT. Using reference TRBV7-9 and TRBJ1-1 for the parts outside the CDR3, the full variable domain is DTGVSQNPRHKITKRGQNVTFRCDPISEHNRLYWYRQTLGQGPEFLTYFQNEAQLEKSRLLSDRFSAERPKGSFSTLEIQRTEQGDSAMYLCASSLQQENTEAFFGQGTRLTVV.

This chain links TRBV10-1 with TRBJ2-1, with 11 bases lining up with TRBD2. The V and J ends lost 5 bases and 6 bases, in that order; junction bases with no gene match: 6. Germline values: CDR1 WNHNN, CDR2 SYGVQD (reference sequence). The CDR3 is 15 amino acids. This chain's CDR3 is CASSTTSGRTNEQFF. In DNA, the CDR3 is TGCGCCAGCAGTACTACTAGCGGGAGAACCAATGAGCAGTTCTTC.

This chain links TRBV3-1 (or the pseudogene TRBV3-2) with TRBJ2-1; no clear D gene. The CDR3 contains 13 residues. Germline V gene data show CDR1 as LGHDT and CDR2 as YNNKEL (reference sequence). The V end lost 4 bases, the J end lost 9 bases, and 13 bases lay between the germline ends. The CDR3 bases are TGTGCCAGCAGCCTCCTAGAAGTTGGTGAGCAGTTCTTC. Translating gives CASSLLEVGEQFF.

The chain couples TRBV7-9 to TRBJ1-2; D uncertain. Germline CDR1 SEHNR, CDR2 FQNEAQ (reference sequence). The length of the CDR3 is 15 residues. Trimming pared 2 bases from V and 6 bases from J, leaving 16 bases between. In DNA, the CDR3 is TGTGCCAGCAGCTTATATGGAGGATGGATTGATGGCTACACCTTC. Translated, it gives CASSLYGGWIDGYTF.

This clone was detected only once. V usage is TRBV7-6 and J usage is TRBJ1-3; 8 nucleotides line up with TRBD1. The germline gives CDR1 SGHVS, CDR2 FNYEAQ. This CDR3 region has 15 residues. V dropped 2 bases and J dropped 6; count of bases not matched to a gene: 6. CDR3: CASSLIPGQENTIYF. The CDR3 nucleotides are TGTGCCAGCAGCTTAATCCCGGGACAGGAAAACACCATATATTTT. The whole variable domain, remainder taken from reference TRBV7-6 and TRBJ1-3, is GAGVSQSPRYKVTKRGQDVALRCDPISGHVSLYWYRQALGQGPEFLTYFNYEAQQDKSGLPNDRFSAERPEGSISTLTIQRTEQRDSAMYRCASSLIPGQENTIYFGEGSWLTVV.

The rearrangement joins TRBV6-2 or TRBV6-3 to TRBJ2-2; 8 nucleotides line up with TRBD2. V lost 6 bases and J lost 5; bases outside the gene matches: 8. Germline assignment: CDR1 MNHEY and CDR2 SVGEGT. The CDR3 contains 15 residues. CDR3 sequence reads: CASSPAGVGTGELFF. CDR3 nucleotides: TGTGCCAGCAGCCCAGCGGGAGTCGGGACCGGGGAGCTGTTTTTT.

The chain employs TRBV5-1 and TRBJ1-2; D gene ambiguous. Germline V gene sequence: CDR1 SGHRS, CDR2 YFSETQ. Trimming took 0 bases from V and 0 from J, leaving 9 bases between them. The CDR3 has 15 residues. DNA for the CDR3: TGCGCCAGCAGCTTGGGGACGGGGACTAACTATGGCTACACCTTC. Protein: CASSLGTGTNYGYTF.

V gene TRBV19 combines with J gene TRBJ2-3, with D possibly being TRBD2 (5 bases). Trimming pared 7 bases from V and 2 bases from J, leaving 22 bases between. The germline V gene has CDR1 LNHDA and CDR2 SQIVND (reference sequence). The length of the CDR3 is 17 residues. CDR3 region: CASTLAGSVRYTDTQYF. The CDR3 coding sequence is TGTGCCAGTACCCTCGCGGGCTCCGTCCGCTACACAGATACGCAGTATTTT.

This rearrangement joins TRBV18 to TRBJ2-3; tentative D call: TRBD2 (5 bases). The length of the CDR3 is 16 residues. The germline V and J ends were trimmed by 3 bases and 2 bases, with 15 bases remaining between them. In germline, CDR1 is KGHSH, CDR2 LQKENI. CDR3 residues: CASSPLSGTNTDTQYF. The CDR3 DNA reads TGTGCCAGCTCACCCCTGAGCGGAACAAACACAGATACGCAGTATTTT.

This clone was detected only once. This rearrangement joins TRBV27 to TRBJ2-1; no clear D. Germline-derived CDR1 and CDR2 are MNHEY and SMNVEV (reference sequence). V lost 2 bases, J lost 4 bases, and 12 bases lay in between. The CDR3 sequence is 15 residues long. In nucleotides, the CDR3 is TGTGCCAGCAGTTTAGCTCTCCTTAGTTACAATGAGCAGTTCTTC. Its protein is CASSLALLSYNEQFF.

The chain carries TRBV6-4 and TRBJ2-6; no definite D call. This CDR3 comprises 15 residues. CDR1 and CDR2 from the germline V gene are MRHNA and SNTAGT. The V end lost 2 bases, the J end lost 0 bases, and 5 bases lay between the germline ends. The CDR3: CASSDRDSGANVLTF. CDR3 nucleotides: TGTGCCAGCAGTGACAGAGACTCTGGGGCCAACGTCCTGACTTTC.

V and J are TRBV14 and TRBJ2-3; 8 bases are a match to TRBD2. This CDR3 is built from 17 residues. Germline loops: CDR1 SGHDN, CDR2 FVKESK. V trimming: 0 bases; J trimming: 6 bases; junction bases outside the gene matches: 11. This chain's CDR3 is CASSQEITGTSPDTQYF. CDR3 in DNA: TGTGCCAGCAGCCAAGAGATTACGGGGACTAGTCCCGATACGCAGTATTTT. The full variable domain, in which reference TRBV14 and TRBJ2-3 provide the parts outside the CDR3, is EAGVTQFPSHSVIEKGQTVTLRCDPISGHDNLYWYRRVMGKEIKFLLHFVKESKQDESGMPNNRFLAERTGGTYSTLKVQPAELEDSGVYFCASSQEITGTSPDTQYFGPGTRLTVL.

The chain recombines TRBV5-6 with TRBJ1-6; no definite D call. The V gene lost 4 bases and the J gene lost 7 bases, with 12 bases spanning the gap. Germline CDR1 and CDR2: SGHDT and YYEEEE. CDR3 length: 14 amino acids. DNA of the CDR3: TGTGCCAGCAGCCGAGTCGGGTCAAATTCACCCCTCCACTTT. Translating gives CASSRVGSNSPLHF.

The chain uses TRBV3-1 (or the pseudogene TRBV3-2) and TRBJ1-1; 11 nucleotides align to TRBD1. CDR1 LGHDT and CDR2 YNNKEL come from the germline V gene (reference sequence). The CDR3 runs to 17 residues. With 5 bases clipped from V and 4 bases from J, the junction kept 12 bases outside the gene matches. The CDR3 nucleotides read TGTGCCAGCAGCACTCCGGGACAGGGGGTTTTTGGCACTGAAGCTTTCTTT. It specifies CASSTPGQGVFGTEAFF.

The CDR3 protein is CASSLEASGKQYF. In nucleotides, the CDR3 is TGTGCCAGCAGCTTAGAGGCCAGCGGTAAGCAGTACTTC. This chain uses TRBV13 with TRBJ2-7; tentative D call: TRBD2 (5 bases). Germline V lookup: CDR1 PRHDT, CDR2 FYEKMQ (reference sequence). The length of the CDR3 is 13 residues. The V gene lost 1 base and the J gene lost 8 bases, with 12 bases spanning the gap.

This chain uses TRBV4-3 with TRBJ2-1; possible D gene TRBD2, 5 bases. V was clipped by 0 bases and J by 1 base, with 10 bases between them. The CDR3 consists of 16 residues. Per germline, CDR1 LGHNA and CDR2 YSLEER. Here the CDR3 DNA reads TGCGCCAGCAGCCAAGATACACAGCGGTCCTACAATGAGCAGTTCTTC. It is translated as CASSQDTQRSYNEQFF.

The CDR3, as DNA: TGTGCCAGCAGCTTCCGGGACACAAACACTGAAGCTTTCTTT. This gives the protein CASSFRDTNTEAFF. The rearrangement uses TRBV5-4 and TRBJ1-1; tentatively, D is TRBD1 (6 bases). The CDR3 has 14 residues. V lost 2 bases to trimming and J lost 2 bases, with 10 bases between them. Germline V gene data show CDR1 as SGHNT and CDR2 as YYREEE (reference sequence).